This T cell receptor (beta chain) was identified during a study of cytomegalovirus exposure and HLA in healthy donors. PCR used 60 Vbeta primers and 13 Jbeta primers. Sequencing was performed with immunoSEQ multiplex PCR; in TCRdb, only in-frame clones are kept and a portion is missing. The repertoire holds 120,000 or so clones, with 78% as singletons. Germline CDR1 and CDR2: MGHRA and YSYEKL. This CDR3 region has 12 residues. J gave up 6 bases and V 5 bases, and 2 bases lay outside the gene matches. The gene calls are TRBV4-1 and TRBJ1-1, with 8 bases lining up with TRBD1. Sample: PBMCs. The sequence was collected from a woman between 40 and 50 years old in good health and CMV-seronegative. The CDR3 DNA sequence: TGCGCCAGCAGCAAACAGGGGGCTGAAGCTTTCTTT. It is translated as CASSKQGAEAFF.